One and the same sample provided the 2 T cell receptor beta chains below, sequenced in a study of human T cells and chemical hapten exposure. TCRdb used MiXCR to reprocess the RACE reads, holding one entry per CDR3 protein. The sample holds 300,000 to 450,000 distinct CDR3 sequences, about 5% seen once. Time point indicated: pre-sensitization, week 0. The treatment: therapeutic diphenylcyclopropenone sensitization with weekly scalp DPC. Sequencing was performed on whole blood, taken in connection with sensitization to the hapten diphenylcyclopropenone (DPC). The receptors originated from a woman aged 18-29 years with alopecia areata. Some clones in this sample may be carry-over from other donors' samples.

In its sample, this clonotype was seen many times. This chain joins TRBV5-4 and TRBJ1-2, with D tentatively TRBD1 (6 bases). The CDR3 length is 13 residues. V was trimmed by 2 bases and J by 6 bases, leaving 11 bases between them. Germline V gives CDR1 SGHNT, CDR2 YYREEE (reference sequence). CDR3 region: CASSFTGFHGYTF. CDR3 in DNA: TGTGCCAGCAGCTTCACAGGGTTCCATGGCTACACCTTC.

Only a few counts were recorded for this clonotype. The CDR3 loop reads CASRERGNQETQYF. In nucleotides, the CDR3 is TGCGCCAGCAGGGAGCGGGGGAACCAAGAGACCCAGTACTTC. V and J are TRBV5-1 and TRBJ2-5, with TRBD2 identical over 8 bases. V lost 5 bases to trimming and J lost 0 bases; unmatched junction nucleotides: 3. CDR1 and CDR2 from the germline V gene are SGHRS and YFSETQ. The CDR3 spans 14 residues. Based on the CDR3 plus reference TRBV5-1 and TRBJ2-5, the full variable domain is KAGVTQTPRYLIKTRGQQVTLSCSPISGHRSVSWYQQTPGQGLQFLFEYFSETQRNKGNFPGRFSGRQFSNSRSEMNVSTLELGDSALYLCASRERGNQETQYFGPGTRLLVL.